The rows below give T cell receptor beta chains drawn from one sample of a study of cytomegalovirus exposure and HLA in healthy donors. Sequencing was performed with immunoSEQ multiplex PCR; in TCRdb, only in-frame clones are kept and a portion is missing. The table shows over 120,000 clones, with approximately 86% occurring only once. The sample comprised PBMCs. These receptor sequences come from a man between 18 and 29 years old in good health and CMV-seropositive. CDR3s include the opening cysteine and the closing phenylalanine or tryptophan. D genes are given only for firm matches. Size is stated for part of the rows, as once, few or many counts, or as a class when the clone is expanded.

d_call: -
v_call: TRBV7-2
clone_size: -
j_call: TRBJ1-2
cdr3_nt: TGTGCCAGCAGCTTTACAGGGACCTATGGCTACACCTTC
cdr3_aa: CASSFTGTYGYTF

d_call: -
v_call: TRBV28
clone_size: -
j_call: TRBJ2-7
cdr3_nt: TGTGCCAGCAGTTTTCGCGACAGAGGCGAGCAGTACTTC
cdr3_aa: CASSFRDRGEQYF

d_call: TRBD1
v_call: TRBV5-1
clone_size: once
j_call: TRBJ1-3
cdr3_nt: TGCGTGTATCAGGGGGCGGAGGACACCATATATTTT
cdr3_aa: CVYQGAEDTIYF

d_call: -
v_call: TRBV7-9
clone_size: -
j_call: TRBJ2-5
cdr3_nt: TGTGCCAGCAGCTTAGCTAGTAGCGTCCAAGAGACCCAGTACTTC
cdr3_aa: CASSLASSVQETQYF

d_call: TRBD2
v_call: TRBV4-1
clone_size: -
j_call: TRBJ2-1
cdr3_nt: TGCGCCAGCAGCCAAGAGGTGAGGGCGGGAGGGCCTGGTTACAATGAGCAGTTCTTC
cdr3_aa: CASSQEVRAGGPGYNEQFF

d_call: TRBD1
v_call: TRBV5-1
clone_size: -
j_call: TRBJ1-1
cdr3_nt: TGCGCCAGTAACCCAGGGACAGGGTACACTGAAGCTTTCTTT
cdr3_aa: CASNPGTGYTEAFF

d_call: -
v_call: TRBV4-1
clone_size: -
j_call: TRBJ2-2
cdr3_nt: TGCGCCAGCAGCCAGGGCAGGGCGAGATCGGGGGCCGGGGAGCTGTTTTTT
cdr3_aa: CASSQGRARSGAGELFF

d_call: -
v_call: TRBV27
clone_size: -
j_call: TRBJ2-3
cdr3_nt: TGTGCCAGCAGTACAGGGAGCACAGATACGCAGTATTTT
cdr3_aa: CASSTGSTDTQYF

d_call: -
v_call: TRBV7-9
clone_size: -
j_call: TRBJ2-2
cdr3_nt: TGTGCCAGCAGCTTAGCTCAAAGGATGGGGGCCCGGGAGCTGTTTTTT
cdr3_aa: CASSLAQRMGARELFF

d_call: TRBD2
v_call: TRBV10-3
clone_size: -
j_call: TRBJ2-1
cdr3_nt: TGTGCCACCCGGACTAGCGGGGGTAATGAGCAGTTCTTC
cdr3_aa: CATRTSGGNEQFF

d_call: TRBD2
v_call: TRBV29-1
clone_size: -
j_call: TRBJ2-3
cdr3_nt: TGCAGCGTTGACCCCTTCAGCGGGGGCCTCCCAGATACGCAGTATTTT
cdr3_aa: CSVDPFSGGLPDTQYF

d_call: -
v_call: TRBV7-2
clone_size: -
j_call: TRBJ2-6
cdr3_nt: TGTGCCAGCAGCTTAGAGGGCGGGCCTGGGGCCAACGTCCTGACTTTC
cdr3_aa: CASSLEGGPGANVLTF

d_call: -
v_call: TRBV5-1
clone_size: -
j_call: TRBJ1-2
cdr3_nt: TGCGCCAGCAGCTTGGAACGCCTAACGGACTATGGCTACACCTTC
cdr3_aa: CASSLERLTDYGYTF

d_call: TRBD1
v_call: TRBV6-5
clone_size: -
j_call: TRBJ2-2
cdr3_nt: TGTGCCACCATGGACAGGGTGGTCACCGGGGAGCTGTTTTTT
cdr3_aa: CATMDRVVTGELFF

d_call: TRBD1
v_call: TRBV6-5
clone_size: -
j_call: TRBJ1-6
cdr3_nt: TGTGCCAGCAGTGGGACCGGGACAGGACCGTTGACCCTCCACTTT
cdr3_aa: CASSGTGTGPLTLHF

d_call: -
v_call: TRBV10-1
clone_size: -
j_call: TRBJ2-4
cdr3_nt: TGCGCCAGCAGTGAAGGAGGGGCGGCCAAAAACATTCAGTACTTC
cdr3_aa: CASSEGGAAKNIQYF

d_call: TRBD1
v_call: TRBV9
clone_size: -
j_call: TRBJ2-7
cdr3_nt: TGTGCCAGCAGCCTTACAGGGGGCGATTCCTACGAGCAGTACTTC
cdr3_aa: CASSLTGGDSYEQYF

d_call: -
v_call: TRBV4-1
clone_size: -
j_call: TRBJ1-3
cdr3_nt: TGCGCCAGCAGCCCCTCCCCGGGCTCTGGAAACACCATATATTTT
cdr3_aa: CASSPSPGSGNTIYF

d_call: -
v_call: TRBV5-1
clone_size: -
j_call: TRBJ1-2
cdr3_nt: TGCGCCAGCAGCCCCAGGACTTCCGGGGAATATGGCTACACCTTC
cdr3_aa: CASSPRTSGEYGYTF

d_call: -
v_call: TRBV10-2
clone_size: once
j_call: TRBJ2-3
cdr3_nt: TGCGCCAGCAGTGATTCTCCCTACACAGATACGCAGTATTTT
cdr3_aa: CASSDSPYTDTQYF

d_call: -
v_call: TRBV2
clone_size: -
j_call: TRBJ1-1
cdr3_nt: TGTGCCAGCAGTATGCCCAGGGACACTGAAGCTTTCTTT
cdr3_aa: CASSMPRDTEAFF

d_call: -
v_call: TRBV7-2
clone_size: -
j_call: TRBJ2-1
cdr3_nt: TGTGCCAGCAGCGTGGGGAGAGGCATCGATGAGCAGTTCTTC
cdr3_aa: CASSVGRGIDEQFF